This is a list of T cell receptor beta chains from one sample in a study of CD8+ T cells in alopecia areata. Sequencing was performed with immunoSEQ multiplex PCR; in TCRdb, only in-frame clones are kept and a portion is missing. The sample holds more than 200,000 clones, 40% to 45% seen once. Sequences were derived from CD4+ T cells sorted from blood, sampled at approximately week 36, from a patient treated with tofacitinib. The receptors were sampled from a human donor with alopecia areata. Each CDR3 is given with its conserved first and last residue. D genes are given only for firm matches. Only part of the rows carry a size: once, few, many, or a class if the clone is expanded.

V gene,D gene,clone size,J gene,CDR3 DNA,CDR3 protein
TRBV9,-,-,TRBJ1-2,TGTGCCAGCAGCGTAGAGTACAGGGATGGCTACACCTTC,CASSVEYRDGYTF
TRBV29-1,TRBD1,-,TRBJ2-7,TGCAGCGTTGGGACAGGGGACGCACCCTACGAGCAGTACTTC,CSVGTGDAPYEQYF
TRBV28,-,few,TRBJ1-2,TGTGCCAGCATCAGTACCGAGTATAATGGCTACACCTTC,CASISTEYNGYTF
TRBV5-1,-,-,TRBJ2-7,TGCGCCAGCAGCTTGGTAGCGGGACAGGGCTACGAGCAGTACTTC,CASSLVAGQGYEQYF
TRBV6-5,-,once,TRBJ1-2,TGTGCCAGTTCTCGGGGGACCCTGGAGTATGGCTACACCTTC,CASSRGTLEYGYTF
TRBV30,TRBD2,-,TRBJ2-7,TGTGCCTGGACCGATTTGACTAGCGGGGCCTACGAGCAGTACTTC,CAWTDLTSGAYEQYF
TRBV29-1,-,few,TRBJ2-6,TGCAGCGTTGACGAGTCTGGCGCCAACGTCCTGACTTTC,CSVDESGANVLTF
TRBV6-5,-,-,TRBJ1-3,TGTGCCAGCAGTTACCGCCTGGGAAACACCATATATTTT,CASSYRLGNTIYF
TRBV2,-,-,TRBJ2-3,TGTGCCAGCAGGAGAGGGAGCCAGGCCGCAGATACGCAGTATTTT,CASRRGSQAADTQYF
TRBV7-9,-,-,TRBJ2-7,TGTGCCAGCATGGCTCAGACAGGACTTTCGAACTCCTACGAGCAGTACTTC,CASMAQTGLSNSYEQYF
TRBV11-3,-,many,TRBJ1-2,TGTGCCAGCAGCAACTCAATCAGGGGACGCTATGGCTACACCTTC,CASSNSIRGRYGYTF
TRBV7-3,-,once,TRBJ2-5,TGTGCCAGCAGCCCAGGTGACAGTTCAGGGGAGACCCAGTACTTC,CASSPGDSSGETQYF
TRBV5-6,-,-,TRBJ1-2,TGTGCCAGCAGCCTGACAGAAGACTATGGCTACACCTTC,CASSLTEDYGYTF
TRBV5-6,TRBD2,few,TRBJ2-3,TGTGCCAGCAGCCGACGACTAGCGGCCACAGATACGCAGTATTTT,CASSRRLAATDTQYF
TRBV9,-,-,TRBJ1-2,TGTGCCAGCGACGAAGGGGAAGGTGGCTACACCTTC,CASDEGEGGYTF
TRBV23-1,-,-,TRBJ2-7,TGCGCCAGCAGTCAGGGACCCTCGTACGAGCAGTACTTC,CASSQGPSYEQYF
TRBV6-6,-,few,TRBJ2-5,TGTGCCAGCAGCCCCCTCGGCCTAGCACAAGAGACCCAGTACTTC,CASSPLGLAQETQYF
TRBV13,TRBD1,-,TRBJ2-5,TGTGCCAGCAGCCGATGGACAGGGGGACAAGAGACCCAGTACTTC,CASSRWTGGQETQYF
TRBV7-6,TRBD1,-,TRBJ1-1,TGTGCCAGCAGCTTAGGAGACAGGGTTTTCAGAACTGGCACTGAAGCTTTCTTT,CASSLGDRVFRTGTEAFF
TRBV6-6,TRBD1,few,TRBJ2-7,TGTGCCAGCGGTCCGGGACAGGGACCCTACGAGCAGTACTTC,CASGPGQGPYEQYF
TRBV30,-,-,TRBJ1-3,TGTGCCTGGAGTAGGGGACTCGCTGGAAACACCATATATTTT,CAWSRGLAGNTIYF
TRBV29-1,-,-,TRBJ1-1,TGCAGCGTTCCAATAGGCGCGAAGAGCGCTGAAGCTTTCTTT,CSVPIGAKSAEAFF
TRBV7-2,TRBD1,-,TRBJ2-1,TGTGCCAGCAGCACGGGACAGGGAAGTAATGAGCAGTTCTTC,CASSTGQGSNEQFF
TRBV6-6,-,-,TRBJ2-5,TGTGCCAGCAGTTACGGACGGTGGGAGACCCAGTACTTC,CASSYGRWETQYF
TRBV5-1,-,-,TRBJ2-5,TGCGCCAGCAGCCCAGAATCTACGACCGATCGGGAGACCCAGTACTTC,CASSPESTTDRETQYF
TRBV11-2,-,-,TRBJ1-1,TGTGCCAGCAGCCCGAACAGGGACCGCTCGGTAGCTTTCTTT,CASSPNRDRSVAFF
TRBV4-1,-,few,TRBJ2-4,TGCGCCAGCAGCCAAGATCTGGAGAGACTAGCCAAAAACATTCAGTACTTC,CASSQDLERLAKNIQYF